Below, 18 T cell receptor beta chains from the same sample are listed, as sequenced in a study of control samples from healthy donors and cancer patients. Generated by immunoSEQ multiplex PCR, the TCRdb table keeps only in-frame clones and is missing some. The data hold 150,000 to 200,000 clones, with approximately 90% observed a single time. The specimen sequenced was blood. All receptors derive from a young man in good health.

The genes are TRBV28 and TRBJ2-5; D unresolved. Per the germline V gene, CDR1 is MDHEN and CDR2 is SYDVKM. Trimming shortened V by 3 bases and J by 4 bases, and 15 bases separated the two germline ends. This CDR3 contains 15 residues. Here the CDR3 reads CASSFRPGQIETQYF. Written as DNA, the CDR3 is TGTGCCAGCAGTTTTCGCCCCGGCCAAATAGAGACCCAGTACTTC.

In DNA, the CDR3 is TGTGCCAGCATGGGACAGGGGAGTTCTAATGAAAAACTGTTTTTT. Translating it yields CASMGQGSSNEKLFF. This rearrangement joins TRBV2 to TRBJ1-4, with 10 bases lining up with TRBD1. J lost 3 bases, V lost 7 bases, and 5 bases had no gene match. CDR1 is SNHLY and CDR2 is FYNNEI in the germline V gene. The CDR3 is 15 residues long.

This clone has a handful of counts. The J gene is TRBJ2-4, the V gene TRBV19; no clear D. Trimming left V 7 bases short and J 7 bases short, with 11 bases between. The germline V gene encodes CDR1 LNHDA and CDR2 SQIVND (reference sequence). The CDR3 runs to 12 residues. The CDR3, as DNA: TGTGCCAGTACATCAGGTGGGAACATTCAGTACTTC. This translates into CASTSGGNIQYF.

The chain has TRBV6-5 and TRBJ2-7; unclear D gene. The CDR3 consists of 15 residues. V was cut by 0 bases and J by 2 bases, with 11 bases left in between. From germline, CDR1 is MNHEY and CDR2 SVGAGI. CDR3 nucleotides: TGTGCCAGCAGTTACTCTACCGCTGGTCCCTACGAGCAGTACTTC. Translation gives CASSYSTAGPYEQYF.

This chain connects TRBV9 to TRBJ2-7, with unresolved D. The CDR3 is 13 residues long. Germline loops: CDR1 SGDLS, CDR2 YYNGEE. Trimming took off 4 bases at V and 3 bases at J, with 11 bases between the two ends. The CDR3 DNA follows: TGTGCCAGCAGCTCCCATCCAGACTACGAGCAGTACTTC. This sequence encodes CASSSHPDYEQYF.

The rearrangement uses TRBV4-2 and TRBJ1-5; no firm D call. The V gene's germline CDR1 is LGHNA and CDR2 YNFKEQ. The CDR3 sequence is 16 residues long. V dropped 0 bases and J dropped 4 bases, with 13 bases sitting between them. The CDR3 loop reads CASSQDRLGGNQPQHF. Written as DNA, the CDR3 is TGTGCCAGCAGCCAAGATAGGTTAGGTGGGAATCAGCCCCAGCATTTT.

The rearrangement joins TRBV6-6 to TRBJ1-1; 8 bases are shared with TRBD1. V shed 4 bases, J shed 3 bases, and the junction held 4 bases outside the gene matches. The CDR3 has 14 residues. Germline CDR1 and CDR2: MNHNY and SVGAGI (reference sequence). In DNA, the CDR3 is TGTGCCAGCAGTTTCAGGGGGCGCGACACTGAAGCTTTCTTT. Its protein product is CASSFRGRDTEAFF.

This clone was detected only once. This chain connects TRBV11-1 to TRBJ2-5, with D maybe TRBD1 (7 bases). Trimming took 4 bases from V and 5 from J, leaving 14 bases between them. The CDR3 has 14 amino acids. Per germline, CDR1 SGHAT and CDR2 FQDESV (reference sequence). Written as DNA, the CDR3 is TGTGCCAGCAGCTCCCCAGGGGGGAGGGAGACCCAGTACTTC. Protein: CASSSPGGRETQYF. Full variable domain (rest looked up from reference TRBV11-1 and TRBJ2-5): EAEVAQSPRYKITEKSQAVAFWCDPISGHATLYWYRQILGQGPELLVQFQDESVVDDSQLPKDRFSAERLKGVDSTLKIQPAELGDSAMYLCASSSPGGRETQYFGPGTRLLVL.

The count of this clone is one. The chain combines TRBV4-3 with TRBJ1-4; 10 nucleotides match TRBD1. The germline CDR1 and CDR2 sequences are LGHNA and YSLEER. The CDR3 sequence is 14 residues long. The V and J ends lost 3 bases and 8 bases, in that order; junction bases with no gene match: 3. CDR3 sequence reads: CASSQGQGREKLFF. CDR3 sequence (DNA): TGCGCCAGCAGCCAGGGACAGGGGAGGGAAAAACTGTTTTTT.

V and J are TRBV7-9 and TRBJ1-2, with D tentatively TRBD1 (5 bases). Trimming removed 1 base from V and 4 bases from J, with 10 bases in between. Germline V CDR1 and CDR2: SEHNR, FQNEAQ (reference sequence). This CDR3 has 14 residues. The DNA for the CDR3 is TGTGCCAGCAGCTTAGGAGGGGTAGTCTATGGCTACACCTTC. It encodes CASSLGGVVYGYTF. Complete variable domain (other parts from reference TRBV7-9 and TRBJ1-2): DTGVSQNPRHKITKRGQNVTFRCDPISEHNRLYWYRQTLGQGPEFLTYFQNEAQLEKSRLLSDRFSAERPKGSFSTLEIQRTEQGDSAMYLCASSLGGVVYGYTFGSGTRLTVV.

This clone was seen a handful of times. The J gene is TRBJ1-1, the V gene TRBV12-3 or TRBV12-4; the D is unclear. This CDR3 is built from 12 residues. The V end was cut by 6 bases, the J end by 8 bases, with 13 bases between. CDR3 sequence (DNA): TGTGCCAGCAGGCCGCGAGGTAGGGAAGCTTTCTTT. Translation gives CASRPRGREAFF.

This rearrangement joins TRBV5-4 to TRBJ2-1; D remains unclear. Germline loops: CDR1 SGHNT, CDR2 YYREEE (reference sequence). V was trimmed by 4 bases and J by 10 bases, leaving 18 bases between them. The CDR3 runs to 14 residues. The chain's CDR3 is CASSLMSPLKEQFF. The DNA of the CDR3 is TGTGCCAGCAGCCTCATGAGCCCGTTGAAAGAGCAGTTCTTC.

The rearrangement uses TRBV7-2 and TRBJ2-1; unclear D gene. Germline values: CDR1 SGHTA, CDR2 FQGNSA. CDR3 size: 15 residues. The V end was cut by 7 bases, the J end by 0 bases, with 13 bases between. This chain's CDR3 is CASTPFISSYNEQFF. The DNA of the CDR3 is TGTGCCAGCACCCCTTTTATTAGCTCCTACAATGAGCAGTTCTTC.

This chain connects TRBV7-8 to TRBJ2-5; a weak D match, TRBD1 (5 bases). The V end lost 9 bases, the J end lost 3 bases, and 14 bases lay between the germline ends. This CDR3 has 13 residues. The germline CDR1 and CDR2 sequences are SGHVS and FQNEAQ. DNA of the CDR3: TGTGCCAGTGTTCAGGGCCACAAAGAGACCCAGTACTTC. Translating it yields CASVQGHKETQYF.

The CDR3 reads CASPSSSNEQFF. The CDR3, as DNA: TGTGCCAGCCCGAGCTCATCCAATGAGCAGTTCTTC. V is TRBV6-6 and J is TRBJ2-1; D call uncertain. The CDR3 extends over 12 amino acids. From germline, CDR1 is MNHNY and CDR2 SVGAGI (reference sequence). V lost 8 bases and J 6 bases, leaving 11 bases between the germline ends.

V gene TRBV29-1 combines with J gene TRBJ2-1, with 9 bases lining up with TRBD1. With V trimmed by 1 base and J by 6 bases, 7 bases remained unmatched. CDR1 and CDR2 from the germline V gene are SQVTM and ANQGSEA. The CDR3 consists of 15 residues. In DNA form, the CDR3 reads TGCAGCGTTGAAGTAATACAGGGGGCTGGCAATGAGCAGTTCTTC. Its translation is CSVEVIQGAGNEQFF.

The V and J genes are TRBV7-2 and TRBJ2-6, with D perhaps TRBD1 or TRBD2 (5 bases each). The germline V and J ends were trimmed by 5 bases and 2 bases, with 22 bases remaining between them. Looked up from germline, CDR1 is SGHTA and CDR2 is FQGNSA. This CDR3 spans 19 amino acids. DNA of the CDR3: TGTGCCAGCAGCCCCTTTAGGCAGGGAGAATATGCTGGGGCCAACGTCCTGACTTTC. It codes for CASSPFRQGEYAGANVLTF.

The chain combines TRBV2 with TRBJ2-3; 12 bases line up with TRBD2. Germline-derived CDR1 and CDR2 are SNHLY and FYNNEI. V lost 4 bases to trimming and J lost 0 bases; unmatched junction nucleotides: 11. This CDR3 has 19 residues. The CDR3 DNA reads TGTGCCAGCAGTGGGGGACTAGCGGGCCAAGGGGCTAGCACAGATACGCAGTATTTT. Its translation is CASSGGLAGQGASTDTQYF.